This T cell receptor beta chain stems from a study of cytomegalovirus exposure and HLA in healthy donors (TCRdb year 2017). Regarding the study in general: An earlier analysis of approximately 640 of the donors reported 276 Gb of sequence data and around 110 million unique TCR beta sequences from approximately 180 million T cells. Around 330 gigabases of sequencing data and around 80 million unique TCR sequences made up an early release that covered about 640 HLA-typed donors. Of the 300 to 500 genotyped donors, 70% to 90% were placed in the genetic ancestry cluster associated with self-reported Caucasian donors. The study was designed to test whether signatures of past pathogen exposure could be identified by cataloging public T cell receptors. The study profiled the T cell repertoires of hundreds of subjects by immunosequencing and related them to cytomegalovirus serostatus. A separate validation cohort of roughly 120 different subjects was used in addition to the roughly 700-subject first cohort. High-throughput TCR immunosequencing, statistical association of individual TCRs with disease status, and machine learning were combined to predict cytomegalovirus infection status. A later analysis re-examined previously published TCR beta repertoires from over 500 donors and added high-resolution HLA genotyping to investigate patterns of TCR occurrence. The later analysis used no new phenotypic data to find candidate immune exposures, relying instead on TCR beta sequences and their occurrence across donors. An earlier analysis of approximately 580 of the donors used high-throughput TCR beta sequencing to judge whether each TCR beta V gene segment behaved as functional or pseudogenic. Donor age, sex, ethnicity and CMV serostatus were compiled alongside the repertoire data. In a later genetic analysis, genome-wide SNP genotypes for about 55% of the roughly 670 donors were used, and that subset was treated as a discovery cohort. All discovery cohort repertoires had been generated on a single sequencing platform. HLA typing included class I and class II loci at four-digit resolution. Typing coverage differed by locus: A, B, C, DRB1 and DQB1 were typed in roughly 620-640 donors, DQA1 in approximately 520, DPA1 in 600 to 610, and DPB1 in 472. Five DR-DQ haplotypes were handled as single units for association and clustering because linkage in the cohort was strong. Among about 390 genotyped donors of the cohort, an average of roughly 240,000 unique TCR beta nucleotide sequences were sequenced per donor, roughly 20% of them non-productive.

The cohort comprised some 680 healthy bone marrow donors. All cohort members were sampled while nominally healthy, although unrecorded immune exposures were likely present. The donor tested CMV seronegative, placing the donor among the 350 to 400 seronegative members of the cohort. Each donor provided a peripheral blood sample, and peripheral blood mononuclear cells were used for TCR beta sequencing. Genomic DNA was extracted from the blood cell samples with the Qiagen DNeasy Blood Extraction Kit. Summary of the overall study and its limitations: Most TCR sequences were seen in very few donors, while some public TCRs were found in many individuals. In vitro tests confirmed that three of the cytomegalovirus-associated TCR beta chains recognize cytomegalovirus antigens. Some IMGT-functional V segments, including TRBV6-2 and TRBV6-3, could not be told apart with the 87-base-pair reads, so those segments were excluded. Presence/absence analyses assumed roughly uniform sequencing depth across donors, an assumption that may not hold. In a later analysis, HLA-associated TCR beta chains were found to be more clonally expanded and to have lower generation probabilities than equally common non-associated chains. In a later analysis, several top co-occurrence clusters were reported to appear linked to parvovirus B19, influenza, CMV and Epstein-Barr virus. A cluster of highly shared sequence variants was judged likely to represent a technical artifact of the sequencing pipeline. According to a later genetic analysis, donors in an Asian-associated ancestry cluster had fewer N-insertions in productive TCRs than the approximately 630-donor mean. An association between a missense DCLRE1C variant and V-gene and J-gene trimming of TCR beta chains was found in a later genetic analysis and replicated in an independent cohort. Because some donors lacked HLA typing at each locus, the association tests relied only on the typed subset. Immune exposure information for the cohort was limited to CMV serostatus. Because counts were too low, approximately 18 rarely observed V segments, including chromosome 9 orphons, were excluded from the earlier analysis of 500 to 700 of the donors. In a later analysis, the rate of TCR association differed among HLA loci, with DRB1 alleles having the most associated TCRs and HLA-C alleles having the fewest. The authors suggested that the approach could potentially be generalized to other disease states and immunological phenotypes. Assigning TCR associations to individual alleles was difficult when HLA alleles, especially DR and DQ, strongly co-occurred. According to a later analysis, most CMV-associated TCR beta chains appeared to be HLA-restricted, and the HLA associations seemed to be driven largely by CMV exposure. Correlated functional status among segregating V segments might reflect linkage disequilibrium, but an unknown experimental factor could not be ruled out. Specific HLA alleles were associated with 15,000 to 20,000 TCR beta sequences at a false discovery rate of 0.05 in a later analysis. The study listed around 160 TCR beta chains as associated with cytomegalovirus. Cytomegalovirus status was reported to be diagnosed by the classifier with high specificity and sensitivity in both the original and validation cohorts. A further reported finding was that TCR beta sequences accurately predicted the HLA-A and HLA-B alleles for most subjects in the first cohort. The cohort was sequenced for TCR beta chains only, and without alpha or paired-chain data the features that could be detected were limited. An earlier analysis of around 500 of the donors showed that most TCR beta V segments appeared in productive rearrangements either about 87% or about 30% of the time, which broadly matched IMGT annotations.

Turning to this clone: The target of this receptor is not known. No base quality values were provided; no much bigger clone lies one nucleotide off.

The library came from the immunoSEQ multiplex PCR assay. For the multiplex PCR, a mixture combining 60 forward primers for TCR Vbeta segments and 13 reverse primers for TCR Jbeta segments was used. The CDR3 region of rearranged TCR beta genes was amplified from genomic DNA with a multiplex PCR assay. On the Illumina HiSeq System, the amplified TCR beta libraries were sequenced as 87-base-pair reads. The authors processed their data as follows. A later analysis counted some 80 million unique TCR beta chains across the 500 to 850 repertoires, and 10 million to 12 million of these chains were shared by at least two donors. Raw reads were error-corrected and collapsed into unique sequences with a nearest-neighbor algorithm that merged closely related sequences to remove PCR and sequencing errors. V, D and J gene segments were assigned by aligning CDR3 sequences to IMGT reference sequences. For a sequence to be retained, a match of at least six nucleotides to both a V gene segment and a J gene segment was required. A rearrangement was called productive if the CDR3 had no stop codons and remained in frame with V and J, and every other rearrangement was called non-productive. CDR3 was defined according to IMGT convention as the region running from the second conserved V-encoded cysteine to the conserved J-encoded phenylalanine. The earlier analysis of some 550 of the donors excluded any sequence lacking an unambiguous match to a single V gene segment. In an earlier analysis of several hundred of the donors, V segments were called functional above 56.7% productive rearrangements and were called segregating when the between-donor standard deviation exceeded 5%. A statistical classification framework was built for diagnosing cytomegalovirus status from the catalog of TCR beta chain sequences. A later analysis assigned V and J genes by comparing TCR nucleotide sequences with IMGT/GENE-DB human TR gene sequences. Using the TCRdist pipeline, a later analysis assigned CDR3 sequences along with most-parsimonious VDJ recombination scenarios. In a later analysis, every TCR beta chain was defined by the combination of its CDR3 amino acid sequence and its V-gene family, and reads without a unique V-gene family were dropped. To address suspected cross-contamination and a sequencing artifact, a later analysis removed several hundred highly shared, low-generation-probability nucleotide sequences. In a later analysis, a clonal expansion index was calculated for each public chain from normalized within-repertoire ranks of inferred template counts. In a later analysis, generation probabilities were computed using a VDJ recombination model fitted to out-of-frame rearrangements, and the results were checked against IGoR. Hypergeometric tests were used in a later analysis to score TCR-TCR, TCR-HLA and TCR-CMV co-occurrence, with a repertoire-size bias correction applied to the TCR pairs. To estimate false discovery rates, a later analysis permuted the HLA or CMV assignments 20 times. In a later analysis, co-occurring TCRs were grouped using DBSCAN, with TCRdist sequence similarity added in when clustering inside HLA-allele-positive subsets. Repertoires with fewer than 30,000 or more than 120,000 public chains, plus five repertoires with anomalous nucleotide sharing, were excluded from co-occurrence clustering. TCRdb mirrors the immuneACCESS table, restricted to in-frame sequences. Some clones are absent from its copies; in checked studies, under half trace to an unresolved V gene, and the reason for the others is unknown. The V and J calls and clone size are taken from that table; D and trimming were inferred from the DNA. The sample profile shows 150,000 to 200,000 clones; around 77% of them were found once. Around 2.5% of the sample belongs to the ten largest clones.

The CDR3 goes from the cysteine to the phenylalanine over 16 residues. Kept here is only the CDR3 DNA, which spans 48 bases and is read in frame from base 1. Based on the germline V gene (reference sequence), the CDR1 and CDR2 sequences are LNHNV and YYDKDF. Cut back by 0 bases and 0 bases, the V and J ends lie 12 bases apart. The sequence links TRBV15 to TRBJ2-7, with the D gene call left open. This sequence was found in a man aged 55 to 69 in good health and CMV-seronegative. Sample: PBMCs. The DNA sequence is as follows: TGTGCCACCAGCAGAGAATGGGCCAGTTTCTCCTACGAGCAGTACTTC. This translates into CATSREWASFSYEQYF.